This T cell receptor (beta chain) was identified during a study of cytomegalovirus exposure and HLA in healthy donors. The study, taken as a whole, reports: Most sequenced TCRs were rare (though some public TCRs occurred in many donors). Several of the most significant clusters appeared linked to common viral pathogens, based on a later analysis. Owing to their indistinguishability, certain V segments, notably TRBV6-2 and TRBV6-3, were excluded.

The germline V gene encodes CDR1 SEHNR and CDR2 FQNEAQ (reference sequence). The CDR3 runs to 15 residues. V lost 3 bases to trimming and J lost 2 bases; unmatched junction nucleotides: 5. For this clone: As yet, its antigen is unknown.

Both 60 Vbeta primers and 13 Jbeta primers went into the PCR. The method was immunoSEQ multiplex PCR; TCRdb's version includes in-frame clones alone and lacks a portion of them. This table has about 190,000 clones, roughly 80% appearing once. Input material: PBMCs. The clonotype originates from a boy aged 5-17 years in good health and CMV-seronegative. The chain has TRBV7-9 and TRBJ2-3, with 7 bases that match TRBD2. CDR3 bases: TGTGCCAGCAGCTTCCGGGCGGGAGCCACAGATACGCAGTATTTT. This encodes CASSFRAGATDTQYF.